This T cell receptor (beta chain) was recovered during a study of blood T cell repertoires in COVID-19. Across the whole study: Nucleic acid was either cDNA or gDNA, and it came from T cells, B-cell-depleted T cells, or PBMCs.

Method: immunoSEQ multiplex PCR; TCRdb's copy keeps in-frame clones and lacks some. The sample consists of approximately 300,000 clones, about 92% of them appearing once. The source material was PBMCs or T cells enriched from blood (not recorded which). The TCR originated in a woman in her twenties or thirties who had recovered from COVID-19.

This CDR3 reads CASLDRVNIQYF. CDR3 coding DNA: TGTGCCAGTTTGGACAGGGTGAACATTCAGTACTTC. This chain uses TRBV28 with TRBJ2-4, with TRBD1 identical over 8 bases. The V and J ends lost 9 bases and 7 bases, in that order; junction bases with no gene match: 5. The CDR3 has 12 residues. Germline loops: CDR1 MDHEN, CDR2 SYDVKM.